Each of the 24 T cell receptor beta chains below was sequenced from the same sample in a study of blood T cells in healthy people across ages. It was with a sample-barcoded 5' primer and a J-beta primer mix that a second PCR of about 6 to 12 cycles was run. TCRdb used MiXCR to reprocess the 5' RACE reads, holding one entry per CDR3 protein. Here the sample spans about 1,500,000 distinct CDR3 sequences, 25% to 30% being singletons. Sequenced input: blood. The source is a woman aged 25 to 39 in good health.

V usage is TRBV30 and J usage is TRBJ2-5; D not certain. With 2 bases removed from V and 4 bases from J, the gap between germline ends came to 8 bases. The germline V gene has CDR1 GTSNPN and CDR2 SVGIG (reference sequence). The CDR3 has 12 amino acids. CDR3 residues: CAWSPYAETQYF. The CDR3 DNA is TGTGCCTGGAGTCCCTATGCAGAGACCCAGTACTTC.

This clonotype occurred a few times. V gene TRBV18 combines with J gene TRBJ2-7; a possible D gene is TRBD1 (6 bases). Trimming pared 5 bases from V and 2 bases from J, leaving 13 bases between. The CDR3 sequence is 14 residues long. Germline V gene data show CDR1 as KGHSH and CDR2 as LQKENI. The CDR3 spells CASSAQTGPYEQYF. The CDR3 bases are TGTGCCAGCTCAGCTCAGACAGGTCCCTACGAGCAGTACTTC.

In its sample, this clonotype was seen many times. This chain uses TRBV12-3 or TRBV12-4 with TRBJ2-4; 10 nucleotides agree with TRBD1. The CDR3 is 17 amino acids. V was clipped by 5 bases and J by 2 bases; unmatched bases: 9. CDR3 amino acids: CASSVDRGIDSKNIQYF. The CDR3, as DNA: TGTGCCAGCAGTGTGGACAGGGGGATTGATTCCAAAAACATTCAGTACTTC.

The table lists this clonotype with a few counts. This sequence joins TRBV6-5 and TRBJ1-1, with D perhaps TRBD1 (6 bases). The V end lost 5 bases, the J end lost 5 bases, and 15 bases lay between the germline ends. The CDR3 is 14 residues long. The germline V gene has CDR1 MNHEY and CDR2 SVGAGI. The CDR3 here is CASSPQGRRTEAFF. In nucleotides, the CDR3 is TGTGCCAGCAGTCCCCAGGGGAGAAGGACTGAAGCTTTCTTT.

This clonotype occurred many times. The genes are TRBV29-1 and TRBJ2-5; D is uncertain. The CDR3 spans 13 residues. Germline lookup yields CDR1 SQVTM and CDR2 ANQGSEA. V was pared by 7 bases and J by 0 bases, with 12 bases between. CDR3 region: CSATTAYQETQYF. CDR3 DNA: TGCAGCGCCACCACAGCGTACCAAGAGACCCAGTACTTC.

This clonotype turned up a few times. The V call is TRBV5-1, the J call TRBJ1-4; D is ambiguous. The germline gives CDR1 SGHRS, CDR2 YFSETQ. The CDR3 runs 14 residues. Trimming took off 0 bases at V and 5 bases at J, with 8 bases between the two ends. DNA for the CDR3: TGCGCCAGCAGCTTGGACATGCGAAATGAAAAACTGTTTTTT. The encoded protein is CASSLDMRNEKLFF.

The chain employs TRBV21-1 and TRBJ2-2. TRBV21-1 is annotated as a pseudogene. The CDR3 totals 12 residues. DNA of the CDR3: TGTGCCTCGAAGAGCCGAACCGGGGAGCTGTTTTTT. Translated: CASKSRTGELFF.

The genes are TRBV6-5 and TRBJ1-2; 9 nucleotides line up with TRBD1. Germline CDR1 is MNHEY and CDR2 is SVGAGI. The CDR3 runs 18 residues. V lost 2 bases to trimming and J lost 2 bases; unmatched junction nucleotides: 12. CDR3 sequence reads: CASSYRLSTGGANYGYTF. The CDR3 bases are TGTGCCAGCAGTTACCGACTTTCGACAGGGGGTGCCAACTATGGCTACACCTTC.

This clonotype was seen only a few times. The chain couples TRBV2 to TRBJ2-5; TRBD2 aligns across 10 bases. The CDR3 consists of 15 residues. V lost 1 base to trimming and J lost 2 bases; unmatched junction nucleotides: 1. Germline V gives CDR1 SNHLY, CDR2 FYNNEI. CDR3 residues: CASSEEAGGQETQYF. In DNA form, the CDR3 reads TGTGCCAGCAGTGAAGAAGCGGGGGGGCAAGAGACCCAGTACTTC.

With regard to this clonotype: A read error may be the cause here, since a much bigger clone is one base away. The chain employs TRBV9 and TRBJ2-7; a possible D gene is TRBD2 (5 bases). CDR1 SGDLS and CDR2 YYNGEE come from the germline V gene. The CDR3 sequence is 13 residues long. CDR3 residues: CTSSVDGVGEQYF. In DNA form, the CDR3 reads TGTACCAGCAGCGTAGACGGGGTTGGAGAGCAGTACTTC.

Note on this clonotype: Mismatch with germline at one junction end may stem from a read error. The chain is built from TRBV5-1 and TRBJ2-1, with TRBD1 identical over 12 bases. The germline V gene has CDR1 SGHRS and CDR2 YFSETQ. This CDR3 is 15 amino acids long. DNA of the CDR3: TGCGCCGGCAGCATTCCGGGACAGGGGGCACGTGAGCAGTTCTTC. Protein: CAGSIPGQGAREQFF.

This clonotype was found a few times. This sequence joins TRBV6-1 and TRBJ2-5, with 10 bases fitting TRBD1. V was pared by 0 bases and J by 4 bases, with 5 bases of the junction left unmatched. CDR3 length equals 16 residues. Germline CDR1 reads MNHNS; CDR2 reads SASEGT. CDR3 residues: CASSEAIGQGVETQYF. The DNA of the CDR3 is TGTGCCAGCAGTGAAGCAATCGGACAGGGGGTAGAGACCCAGTACTTC.

This clonotype was recorded at least ten times. The chain links TRBV25-1 to TRBJ2-7; the D is unclear. V shed 9 bases and J shed 7 bases, with 10 bases lying between them. Per the germline V gene, CDR1 is MGHDK and CDR2 is SYGVNS. The length of the CDR3 is 10 residues. The CDR3: CARLIGEQYF. Here the CDR3 DNA reads TGTGCCAGGCTCATTGGGGAGCAGTACTTC.

The rearrangement joins TRBV5-4 to TRBJ2-2; D is possibly TRBD2 (6 bases). V dropped 1 base and J dropped 6 bases, with 10 bases sitting between them. The CDR3 runs to 14 residues. CDR1 is SGHNT and CDR2 is YYREEE in the germline V gene (reference sequence). The CDR3 sequence is CASSLRTTAGELFF. In DNA form, the CDR3 reads TGTGCCAGCAGCTTGCGGACTACGGCCGGGGAGCTGTTTTTT.

The chain combines TRBV20-1 with TRBJ1-2; D gene unclear. The CDR3 covers 12 residues. V was pared by 6 bases and J by 2 bases, with 10 bases between. Germline V lookup: CDR1 DFQATT, CDR2 SNEGSKA (reference sequence). This CDR3 is CSASGSNYGYTF. The CDR3, as DNA: TGCAGTGCGTCCGGGAGCAACTATGGCTACACCTTC.

The genes are TRBV7-9 and TRBJ1-6; TRBD1 might be the D (6 bases). Trimming took 4 bases from V and 16 from J, leaving 11 bases between them. The CDR3 has 11 amino acids. Germline lookup yields CDR1 SEHNR and CDR2 FQNEAQ (reference sequence). Here the CDR3 DNA reads TGTGCCAGCAGCTATGGGACATCGCTCCACTTT. Translating it yields CASSYGTSLHF.

This clonotype showed up just once. A clone one base away is much larger, so this may be a read error. The rearrangement joins TRBV6-1 to TRBJ1-2, with D unresolved. The CDR3 runs to 14 residues. Germline CDR1 and CDR2: MNHNS and SASEGT. The CDR3 reads CAGSDRSMAYGYTF. In DNA, the CDR3 is TGTGCCGGCAGTGATCGATCAATGGCCTATGGCTACACCTTC.

This clonotype was picked up a small number of times. V usage is TRBV15 and J usage is TRBJ2-7; perhaps TRBD1 as D (6 bases). The CDR3 covers 14 residues. Trimming shortened V by 11 bases and J by 3 bases, and 20 bases separated the two germline ends. The germline V gene has CDR1 LNHNV and CDR2 YYDKDF (reference sequence). CDR3 protein: CAFRHREPDYEQYF. The DNA of the CDR3 is TGTGCCTTTCGACACAGGGAACCCGACTACGAGCAGTACTTC.

This clonotype occurred a few times. The genes are TRBV5-5 and TRBJ2-7, with D perhaps assigned TRBD1 or TRBD2 (6 bases each). V was trimmed by 0 bases and J by 3 bases, leaving 13 bases between them. The germline V gene has CDR1 SGHKS and CDR2 YYEKEE (reference sequence). The CDR3 contains 15 residues. The CDR3 loop reads CASSLEGGLNYEQYF. Written as DNA, the CDR3 is TGTGCCAGCAGCTTGGAGGGGGGCCTTAACTACGAGCAGTACTTC.

The V call is TRBV5-5, the J call TRBJ2-5, with D possibly being TRBD1 (5 bases). Trimming stripped 6 bases from V and 5 bases from J, with 20 bases between. Germline loops: CDR1 SGHKS, CDR2 YYEKEE (reference sequence). This CDR3 is 15 amino acids long. CDR3 bases: TGTGCCAGCAATAAGGGGCACCCGGGCCGGGAGACCCAGTACTTC. Protein: CASNKGHPGRETQYF.

Ten or more counts support this clonotype. This sequence joins TRBV13 and TRBJ2-7, with TRBD1 as a possible D gene (6 bases). Germline V lookup: CDR1 PRHDT, CDR2 FYEKMQ (reference sequence). V shed 4 bases and J shed 7 bases, with 17 bases lying between them. This CDR3 has 14 residues. CDR3 nucleotides: TGTGCCAGCAGCTCCCGGAGAGGGGGTTTGGAGCAGTACTTC. It codes for CASSSRRGGLEQYF.

This clonotype showed up just a few times. The CDR3 bases are TGTGCCAGCCAACGGGGTCCTAGCACAGATACGCAGTATTTT. It specifies CASQRGPSTDTQYF. The chain employs TRBV11-2 and TRBJ2-3, with a weak D call TRBD2 (5 bases). CDR1 and CDR2 from the germline V gene are SGHAT and FQNNGV. The CDR3 has 14 residues. Trimming left V 8 bases short and J 0 bases short, with 12 bases between.

The chain employs TRBV7-6 and TRBJ1-4; TRBD1 might be the D (6 bases). Germline assignment: CDR1 SGHVS and CDR2 FNYEAQ. Trimming shortened V by 0 bases and J by 7 bases, and 12 bases separated the two germline ends. The CDR3 has 15 residues. The CDR3 protein is CASSLAGHFGEKLFF. CDR3 DNA sequence: TGTGCCAGCAGCTTAGCGGGACATTTTGGTGAAAAACTGTTTTTT.

This clonotype was detected only a few times. The chain carries TRBV15 and TRBJ1-6; no reliable D call. Trimming shortened V by 0 bases and J by 10 bases, and 4 bases separated the two germline ends. The germline CDR1 and CDR2 sequences are LNHNV and YYDKDF (reference sequence). The CDR3 runs 12 residues. The CDR3, as DNA: TGTGCCACCAGCAGAGATCGCTCACCCCTCCACTTT. Its protein is CATSRDRSPLHF.